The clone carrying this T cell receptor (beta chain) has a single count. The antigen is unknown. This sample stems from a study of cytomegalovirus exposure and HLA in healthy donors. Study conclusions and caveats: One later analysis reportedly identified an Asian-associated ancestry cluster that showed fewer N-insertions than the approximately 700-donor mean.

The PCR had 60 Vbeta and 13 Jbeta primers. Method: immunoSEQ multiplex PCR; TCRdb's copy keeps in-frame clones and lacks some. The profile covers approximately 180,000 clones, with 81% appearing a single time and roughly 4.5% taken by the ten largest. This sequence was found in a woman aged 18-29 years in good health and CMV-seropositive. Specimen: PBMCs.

CDR3 bases: TGCGCCAGCAGCCAGCAGGCGGGTCCGTCCTACAATGAGCAGTTCTTC. It encodes CASSQQAGPSYNEQFF. V is TRBV5-1 and J is TRBJ2-1, with D perhaps matching TRBD2 (5 bases). Germline assignment: CDR1 SGHRS and CDR2 YFSETQ. The CDR3 is made up of 16 amino acids. Deletions cut 4 bases from V and 1 base from J, with 15 bases between. The full variable domain, its missing parts supplied by reference TRBV5-1 and TRBJ2-1, is KAGVTQTPRYLIKTRGQQVTLSCSPISGHRSVSWYQQTPGQGLQFLFEYFSETQRNKGNFPGRFSGRQFSNSRSEMNVSTLELGDSALYLCASSQQAGPSYNEQFFGPGTRLTVL.